Detailed here is one TCR beta chain. This clone's antigen is unknown. Measured from the cysteine to the phenylalanine, the CDR3 is 13 residues long. DNA is not recorded here. CDR1 and CDR2 were assigned from the germline V gene as KGHSH and LQKENI. The data were obtained in a study of CXCR3-negative and CXCR3-positive naive CD8 T cells (dated 2019 in TCRdb). Background for the entire study: In total, 120 million to 150 million TRB reads were obtained, corresponding to roughly 1.5 +/- 0.3 million reads per library. Naive subsets from five or six donors and memory cells from 3 donors were included in the TRBV-TRBJ cluster analysis. The diversity and physicochemical repertoire analyses included about a dozen donors pooled from two independent experiments. Overall study results and their limits: CXCR3 expression partially decreased after cryopreservation, so most assays used freshly isolated PBMCs. TRB CDR3s from CXCR3-positive naive cells showed higher hydrophobicity (lower Kidera factor 4), lower energy, and higher strength and volume indices than CXCR3-negative naive cells. Within the same donor, TRBV-TRBJ usage looked similar between naive CXCR3-negative and CXCR3-positive cells, but memory cells had distinct patterns. Because surface CD5, which is linked to self-reactivity in mice, was comparable between the naive subsets, TCR interaction strength was also inferred from TRB CDR3 physicochemical properties. Comparably high repertoire diversity was found in both naive subsets, whereas much lower repertoire diversity was found in memory CD8+ T cells.

The reads were generated on a NextSeq 550. The Human TCR Profiling Kit (MiLaboratory) was used to prepare UMI-labeled 5' RACE TRB cDNA libraries. cDNA synthesis used the entire amount of extracted RNA, and PCR amplification then used the entire amount of cDNA produced. Libraries were prepared in parallel with an identical number of PCR cycles. The authors' pipeline ran thus. About 53,000 +/- 9,400 unique UMI-labeled TRB cDNA molecules per library were extracted with MIGEC and MiXCR, with at least two reads per UMI required. Each library averaged 40,000 +/- 10,000 functional in-frame TRB CDR3 nucleotide clonotypes without stop codons. Diversity metrics, including normalized Shannon-Wiener and Chao1, were computed in VDJtools after downsampling to 5000 UMI-labeled TRB molecules per sample. VDJtools computed clonotype-size-weighted physicochemical properties of the central five CDR3 residues: interaction energy, strength, volume and Kidera factor 4. Following reprocessing of the reads by TCRdb, the data hold one row per CDR3 protein sequence and no DNA is available. The V and J calls here are based on TCRdb, not the publication. The table for this sample records 75,000 to 100,000 distinct CDR3 sequences. Less than 0.85% of the sample lies in the top ten.

For each CD8+ T cell subset, flow sorting was done in triplicate, and 250,000 to 300,000 cells per subset went directly into RLT lysis buffer. Naive CD8+ T cells were defined stringently as CD45RO-CCR7+CD27+CD95- to exclude memory contaminants. Peripheral blood mononuclear cells were isolated from buffy coats using standard density gradient centrifugation. Naive CXCR3-negative and CXCR3-positive CD8+ T cells were flow-sorted on a FACSAria III. An RNeasy Mini Kit was used to extract total RNA from the sorted cells. This sequence originates from a human donor in good health. Some clones in this sample may be carry-over from other donors' samples. Sequences were obtained from naive CXCR3+ CD8+ T cells from blood. The meaning of the sample's cell subset or site label: CD45RO-CCR7+CD27+CD95- naive CD8+ T cells expressing CXCR3 (TNR3+). This sequence uses TRBV18 and TRBJ2-7. CDR3 reads: CASSPGRAYEQYF.